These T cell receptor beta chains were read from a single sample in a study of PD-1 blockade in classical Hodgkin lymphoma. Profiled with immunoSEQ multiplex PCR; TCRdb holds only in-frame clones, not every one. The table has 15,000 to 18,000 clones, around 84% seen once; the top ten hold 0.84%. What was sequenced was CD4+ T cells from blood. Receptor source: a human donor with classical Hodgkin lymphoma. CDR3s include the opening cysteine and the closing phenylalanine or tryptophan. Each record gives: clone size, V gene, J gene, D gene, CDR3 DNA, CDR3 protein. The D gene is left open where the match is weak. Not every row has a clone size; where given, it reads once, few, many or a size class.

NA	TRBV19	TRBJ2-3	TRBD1	TGTGCCAGTAGTCCTCTACAGGGGGAGGGCACAGATACGCAGTATTTT	CASSPLQGEGTDTQYF
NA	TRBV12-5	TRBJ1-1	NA	TGTGCTAGTGGTCTGGGAACCCGGGACCCTAAGAACACTGAAGCTTTCTTT	CASGLGTRDPKNTEAFF
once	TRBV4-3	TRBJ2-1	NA	TGCGCCAGCAGCCAAGATCGGAATAGGGGGAATAATGAGCAGTTCTTC	CASSQDRNRGNNEQFF
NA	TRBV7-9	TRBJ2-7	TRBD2	TGTGCCAGCAGCTTGGGATCGGGGGGGGGTCCCACATCCTACGAGCAGTACTTC	CASSLGSGGGPTSYEQYF
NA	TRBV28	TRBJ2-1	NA	TGTGCCAGCAGTTTATGGCCACCTCCCCCCAATGAGCAGTTCTTC	CASSLWPPPPNEQFF
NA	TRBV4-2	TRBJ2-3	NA	TGTGCCAGCAGCCAACGTGACACAGATACGCAGTATTTT	CASSQRDTDTQYF
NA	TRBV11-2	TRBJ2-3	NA	TGTGCCAGCAGCCGTTACACAGATACGCAGTATTTT	CASSRYTDTQYF
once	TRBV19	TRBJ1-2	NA	TGTGCCAGTAGTATGGGGCAGCTCCGCGGCTACACCTTC	CASSMGQLRGYTF
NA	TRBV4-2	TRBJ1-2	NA	TGTGCCAGCAGCCTCGTGGACACTAACTATGGCTACACCTTC	CASSLVDTNYGYTF
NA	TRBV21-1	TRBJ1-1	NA	TGTGCCAGCAGCAAAGTTGGGGGGCCGAACACTGAAGCTTTCTTT	CASSKVGGPNTEAFF
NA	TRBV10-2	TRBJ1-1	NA	TGCGCCAGCAGGTTAAGTGGACAGATGAACACTGAAGCTTTCTTT	CASRLSGQMNTEAFF
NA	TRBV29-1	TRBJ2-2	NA	TGCAGCGTTGATGTGGGCAGGTCCGGGGAGCTGTTTTTT	CSVDVGRSGELFF
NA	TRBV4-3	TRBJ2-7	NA	TGCGCCAGCAGCCAAGATGTCCGGTACTCCTACGAGCAGTACTTC	CASSQDVRYSYEQYF
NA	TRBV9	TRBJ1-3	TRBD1	TGTGCCAGCAGCGAACAGGGGATCGGAAACACCATATATTTT	CASSEQGIGNTIYF
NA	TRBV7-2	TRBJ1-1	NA	TGTGCCAGCAGCTTTGGACAGACTAACACTGAAGCTTTCTTT	CASSFGQTNTEAFF
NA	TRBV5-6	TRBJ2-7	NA	TGTGCCAGCAGCCACGGGACTCGATACTCCTACGAGCAGTACTTC	CASSHGTRYSYEQYF
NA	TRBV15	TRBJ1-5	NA	TGTGCCACCAGAGTGGAGGGAGGCAATCAGCCCCAGCATTTT	CATRVEGGNQPQHF
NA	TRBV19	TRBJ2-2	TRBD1	TGTGCCAGTAGTATAACAGGGGTGGCCGGGGAGCTGTTTTTT	CASSITGVAGELFF
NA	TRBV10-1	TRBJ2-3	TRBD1	TGCGCCAGTCTCCCAGGGGGAACAGATACGCAGTATTTT	CASLPGGTDTQYF
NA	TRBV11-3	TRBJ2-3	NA	TGTGCCAGCAGCTTAGGACAGAAGGAAACAGATACGCAGTATTTT	CASSLGQKETDTQYF
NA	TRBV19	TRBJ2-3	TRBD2	TGTGCCAGTAGGACTAGCGGGAGCTCAGATACGCAGTATTTT	CASRTSGSSDTQYF
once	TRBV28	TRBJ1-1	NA	TGTGCCAGCAGTTTGTGGGCCCAAGGGGGGGGCGGTGAAACTGAAGCTTTCTTT	CASSLWAQGGGGETEAFF
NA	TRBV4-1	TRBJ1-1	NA	TGCGCCAGCAGCCAAGGCGACAGAAGGAACACTGAAGCTTTCTTT	CASSQGDRRNTEAFF
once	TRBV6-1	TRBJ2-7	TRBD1	TGTGCCAGCAGACGGACAGGGGGTGACGAGCAGTACTTC	CASRRTGGDEQYF
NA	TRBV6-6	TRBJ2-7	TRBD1	TGTGCCAGCAGCAGACAGGGCTACGAGCAGTACTTC	CASSRQGYEQYF
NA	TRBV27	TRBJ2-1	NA	TGTGCCAGCAGAGACACTACCCCGTCACTCAGTGAGCAGTTCTTC	CASRDTTPSLSEQFF
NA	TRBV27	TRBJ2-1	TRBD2	TGTGCCAGCAGTAGTAGCGGGAGGGCCTACAATGAGCAGTTCTTC	CASSSSGRAYNEQFF
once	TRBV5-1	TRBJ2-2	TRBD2	TGCGCCAGCAGCTTGGGGCTAGCGGGAGGAAAGAACACCGGGGAGCTGTTTTTT	CASSLGLAGGKNTGELFF
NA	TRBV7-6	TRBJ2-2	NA	TGTGCCAGCAGGAGGGGGGCTTTTAACACCGGGGAGCTGTTTTTT	CASRRGAFNTGELFF
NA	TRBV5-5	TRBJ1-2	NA	TGTGCCAGCACCGACAGGCCCCAAGGCTATGGCTACACCTTC	CASTDRPQGYGYTF
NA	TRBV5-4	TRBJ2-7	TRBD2	TGTGCCAGCAGCGGGAGACTAGCGGGAGGGTACGAGCAGTACTTC	CASSGRLAGGYEQYF
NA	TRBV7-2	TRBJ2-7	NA	TGTGCCAGCAGCTTAAACCACGAGCAGTACTTC	CASSLNHEQYF
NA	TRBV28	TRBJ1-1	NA	TGTGCCAGCAGTTTAATCAGGACTGAAGCTTTCTTT	CASSLIRTEAFF
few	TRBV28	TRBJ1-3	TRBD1	TGTGCCAGCAGTTCACCCCGGACAGGGCCCCTCTCTGGAAACACCATATATTTT	CASSSPRTGPLSGNTIYF
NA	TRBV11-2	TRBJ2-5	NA	TGTGCCAGCAGCTTAGTTCGCGGAGGAGAGACCCAGTACTTC	CASSLVRGGETQYF
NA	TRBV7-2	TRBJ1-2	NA	TGTGCCAGCAGCTCCCTACAGGGCGGTAGTGGCTACACCTTC	CASSSLQGGSGYTF
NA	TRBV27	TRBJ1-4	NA	TGTGCCAGCAGTAGGGACACTAATGAAAAACTGTTTTTT	CASSRDTNEKLFF
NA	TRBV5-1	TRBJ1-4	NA	TGCGCCAGCAGCTTATTGGACCCTAATGAAAAACTGTTTTTT	CASSLLDPNEKLFF
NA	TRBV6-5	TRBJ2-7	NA	TGTGCCAGCAGTTGGACAGCCAGGGGCGCCTACGAGCAGTACTTC	CASSWTARGAYEQYF
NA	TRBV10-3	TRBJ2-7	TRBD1	TGTGCCATCAGTTCACTCGGGACAGGGGGGCCCTACGAGCAGTACTTC	CAISSLGTGGPYEQYF
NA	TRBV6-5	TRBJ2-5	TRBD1	TGTGCCAGCAGCTCCGACAGGGGGCTTGGAGAGACCCAGTACTTC	CASSSDRGLGETQYF
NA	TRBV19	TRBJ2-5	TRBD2	TGTGCCAGTAGTATGGGGCCGGGGGGGATACAAGAGACCCAGTACTTC	CASSMGPGGIQETQYF
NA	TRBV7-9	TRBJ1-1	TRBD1	TGTGCCAGCAGTATTTTAGGGGGCGCCTCGCAGGCTTTCTTT	CASSILGGASQAFF
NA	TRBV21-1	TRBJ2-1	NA	TGTGCCAGCAGCAATGATCGGGGGCCCCCCTACAATGAGCAGTTCTTC	CASSNDRGPPYNEQFF
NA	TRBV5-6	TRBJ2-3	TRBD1	TGTGCCAGCAGCTGGAGACAGGGGGCTGCAGATACGCAGTATTTT	CASSWRQGAADTQYF
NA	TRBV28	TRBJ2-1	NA	TGTGCTTCTCGGGGGCAGGGCTCCTACAATGAGCAGTTCTTC	CASRGQGSYNEQFF
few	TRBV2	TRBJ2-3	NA	TGTGCCAGCAGCCCCCGGGAACAGCTTAGCACAGATACGCAGTATTTT	CASSPREQLSTDTQYF
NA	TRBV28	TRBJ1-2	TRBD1	TGTGCCAGCAGTATGACAGGGGGCTATGGCTACACCTTC	CASSMTGGYGYTF
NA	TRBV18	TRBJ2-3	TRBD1	TGTGCCAGCTCACGGAGGGACAGGATGGGCACAGATACGCAGTATTTT	CASSRRDRMGTDTQYF
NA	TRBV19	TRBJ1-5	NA	TGTGCCAGTAGTCTCCGTATCAATCAGCCCCAGCATTTT	CASSLRINQPQHF
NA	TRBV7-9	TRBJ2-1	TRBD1	TGTGCCAGCAGCGCCAGTGGGGGACAGGGGTACAATGAGCAGTTCTTC	CASSASGGQGYNEQFF
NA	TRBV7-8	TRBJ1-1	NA	TGTGCCAGCAGCGCCCGCGGGAACACTGAAGCTTTCTTT	CASSARGNTEAFF
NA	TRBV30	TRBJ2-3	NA	TGTGCCTGGAGTGTACCGGGGCTCACAGATACGCAGTATTTT	CAWSVPGLTDTQYF
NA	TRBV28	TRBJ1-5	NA	TGTGCCAGCATTTTGACCGACGGTAGCAATCAGCCCCAGCATTTT	CASILTDGSNQPQHF
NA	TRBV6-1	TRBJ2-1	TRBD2	TGTGCCAGCAGTGAAGGGCCCCTAGCGGGGCAATACAATGAGCAGTTCTTC	CASSEGPLAGQYNEQFF